The source of this T cell receptor (beta chain) is a study of cytomegalovirus exposure and HLA in healthy donors (dated by TCRdb to 2016 to 2017). In the study overall: An earlier analysis of 587 of the donors reported 276 Gb of sequence data and 117 million unique TCR beta sequences obtained from some 200 million T cells. Genome-wide SNP genotypes for about 65% of the roughly 670 donors were used in a later genetic analysis, which treated that subset as a discovery cohort. The T cell repertoires of around 730 subjects were profiled by immunosequencing and related to cytomegalovirus serostatus. A later analysis re-analyzed previously published TCR beta repertoires from 666 donors and added high-resolution HLA genotyping to study TCR occurrence patterns. The aim of the study was to test whether cataloging public T cell receptors could identify signatures of past pathogen exposure. In addition to the first cohort of several hundred subjects, a separate validation cohort of around 110 different subjects was used. Donor age, sex, ethnicity and CMV serostatus were compiled together with the repertoire data. Of the roughly 390 genotyped donors, roughly 85% fell in the genetic ancestry cluster associated with self-reported Caucasian donors. To predict cytomegalovirus infection status, the study combined high-throughput TCR immunosequencing, statistical association of individual TCRs with disease status, and machine learning. Class I and class II HLA loci were covered by the typing at four-digit resolution. In the later analysis, no new phenotypic data were used to find candidate immune exposures; instead, reliance was placed on TCR beta sequences and their occurrence across donors. Among some 400 genotyped donors of the cohort, an average of approximately 200,000 unique TCR beta nucleotide sequences was sequenced per donor, of which about 19% were non-productive. To decide whether each TCR beta V gene segment behaved as functional or pseudogenic, an earlier analysis of fewer than 750 of the donors relied on high-throughput TCR beta sequencing. Roughly 5 DR-DQ haplotypes were handled as single units for association and clustering because linkage in the cohort was strong. The number of typed donors differed by locus: 629-630 for A, B, C, DRB1 and DQB1; 500 to 550 for DQA1; fewer than 610 for DPA1; and around 490 for DPB1. All discovery cohort repertoires had been generated on a single sequencing platform. About 280 gigabases of sequencing data and around 80 million unique TCR sequences made up an early release that covered 500 to 700 HLA-typed donors. What the research found in general, with its limitations: In a later genetic analysis, fewer N-insertions in productive TCRs were reported among donors in an Asian-associated ancestry cluster than the approximately 670-donor mean. Across donors, most TCR sequences were observed very rarely, whereas some public TCRs were present in many individuals. Only TCR beta chains were sequenced in this cohort, and the absence of alpha or paired-chain data limited detectable features. A further reported finding was that TCR beta sequences accurately predicted the HLA-A and HLA-B alleles for most subjects in the first cohort. In vitro tests confirmed that a few of the cytomegalovirus-associated TCR beta chains recognize cytomegalovirus antigens. A later analysis found that HLA-associated TCR beta chains were more clonally expanded and had lower generation probabilities than equally common non-associated chains. Cytomegalovirus status was reported to be diagnosed by the classifier with high specificity and sensitivity in both the original and validation cohorts. The study listed 150 to 200 TCR beta chains as associated with cytomegalovirus. Roughly uniform sequencing depth across donors was assumed in presence/absence analyses, although this assumption may not hold. Broadly in line with IMGT annotations, most TCR beta V segments showed up in productive rearrangements about 87% or about 30% of the time in an earlier analysis of under 700 of the donors. Some IMGT-functional V segments, including TRBV6-2 and TRBV6-3, could not be told apart with the 87-base-pair reads, so those segments were excluded. At a false discovery rate of 0.05, a later analysis linked under 20,000 TCR beta sequences to specific HLA alleles. HLA typing was unavailable for some donors at each locus, so association tests used only the typed subset. Assigning TCR associations to individual alleles was difficult when HLA alleles, especially DR and DQ, strongly co-occurred. A cluster of highly shared sequence variants was judged likely to be a technical artifact of the sequencing pipeline. For the cohort, immune exposure information was limited to CMV serostatus. Linkage disequilibrium might explain the correlated functional status among segregating V segments, but an unknown experimental factor could not be ruled out. Most CMV-associated TCR beta chains appeared to be HLA-restricted in a later analysis, and the HLA associations seemed to be driven largely by CMV exposure. The authors suggested that the approach could potentially be extended to other disease states and immunological phenotypes. Several of the top co-occurrence clusters appeared to be linked to parvovirus B19, influenza, CMV and Epstein-Barr virus, according to a later analysis. An association between a missense DCLRE1C variant and V-gene and J-gene trimming of TCR beta chains was found in a later genetic analysis and replicated in an independent cohort. In a later analysis, TCR association rates were found to vary across HLA loci, with the most associated TCRs seen for DRB1 alleles and the fewest for HLA-C alleles. Roughly 15 rarely observed V segments, including chromosome 9 orphons, were excluded from the earlier analysis of approximately 600 of the donors because counts were too low.

The cohort was made up of around 720 healthy bone marrow donors. At the time of sampling, every cohort member was nominally healthy, though immune exposures that went unrecorded were likely present. The donor tested CMV seronegative and was one of the 352 seronegative cohort members. Every donor gave a peripheral blood sample, and the peripheral blood mononuclear cells from that sample were used for TCR beta sequencing. The Qiagen DNeasy Blood Extraction Kit was used to extract genomic DNA from the blood cell samples. The CDR3, cysteine through phenylalanine, is 17 amino acids long. Here the CDR3 DNA is all that survives: 51 bases in frame from base 1. From V the trimming removes 8 bases and from J it removes 2 bases, while the gene matches leave 13 bases of the junction unaccounted for. Sequences MDHEN (CDR1) and SYDVKM (CDR2) are obtained from the germline V gene. Libraries were made using the immunoSEQ multiplex PCR assay. For the multiplex PCR, a mixture combining 60 forward primers for TCR Vbeta segments and 13 reverse primers for TCR Jbeta segments was used. The CDR3 region of rearranged TCR beta genes was amplified from genomic DNA by a multiplex PCR assay. The amplified TCR beta libraries were sequenced on the Illumina HiSeq System as 87-base-pair reads. The study's own analysis went as follows. Across the 500 to 850 repertoires, a later analysis counted approximately 83 million unique TCR beta chains, roughly 11 million of which were shared by at least two donors. Raw reads were error-corrected and collapsed into unique sequences with a nearest-neighbor algorithm that merged closely related sequences to remove PCR and sequencing errors. Alignment of CDR3 sequences to IMGT reference sequences was used to assign V, D and J gene segments. For a sequence to be retained, at least a six-nucleotide match to both a V gene segment and a J gene segment was required. Rearrangements were called productive when the CDR3 lacked stop codons and stayed in frame with V and J; all others were non-productive. CDR3 was defined according to IMGT convention as the region running from the second conserved V-encoded cysteine to the conserved J-encoded phenylalanine. The earlier analysis of a few hundred of the donors excluded sequences that lacked an unambiguous match to a single V gene segment. In an earlier analysis of 587 of the donors, a V segment was called functional when productive rearrangements were above 56.7%, and segregating when the standard deviation between donors exceeded 5%. A statistical classification framework was developed to diagnose cytomegalovirus status using the catalog of TCR beta chain sequences. In a later analysis, TCR nucleotide sequences were compared against IMGT/GENE-DB human TR gene sequences so that V and J genes could be assigned. The TCRdist pipeline was used in a later analysis to assign CDR3 sequences and most-parsimonious VDJ recombination scenarios. A later analysis defined each TCR beta chain by its CDR3 amino acid sequence plus V-gene family, and excluded reads lacking a unique V-gene family. To address suspected cross-contamination and a sequencing artifact, a later analysis removed 592 highly shared, low-generation-probability nucleotide sequences. In a later analysis, a clonal expansion index for each public chain was calculated from normalized within-repertoire ranks of inferred template counts. In a later analysis, generation probabilities were computed with a VDJ recombination model fitted to out-of-frame rearrangements, and the resulting probabilities were checked against IGoR. In a later analysis, TCR-TCR, TCR-HLA and TCR-CMV co-occurrence was scored with hypergeometric tests, and a repertoire-size bias correction was applied to TCR pairs. To estimate false discovery rates, a later analysis permuted the HLA or CMV assignments 20 times. A later analysis grouped co-occurring TCRs with DBSCAN, adding TCRdist sequence similarity when clustering within HLA-allele-positive subsets. Co-occurrence clustering excluded repertoires with fewer than 30,000 or more than 120,000 public chains, plus five with anomalous nucleotide sharing. The clones in this table, taken by TCRdb from immuneACCESS, are in-frame only. Not every clone is retained; where verified, under half of the shortfall comes from an unresolved V gene, and the cause of the rest is unknown. V, J and clone size were drawn from that table, and D and trimming were deduced from the DNA. This sample holds about 140,000 clones; around three quarters were observed only once. The ten largest clones capture around 2.2% of the sample.

As concerns this clone: No antigen is known for it. No quality values exist for individual bases; no much larger clone is one base distant.

This receptor chain uses TRBV28 and TRBJ1-5; a stretch of 9 junction bases matches TRBD1. This clonotype originated in a man aged 35-49 years in good health and CMV-seronegative. Material for sequencing was PBMCs. The bases are TGTGCCAGCGTCACACCCCCGGGACAGGGTGGCAATCAGCCCCAGCATTTT. It translates to CASVTPPGQGGNQPQHF.